The sequence of this T cell receptor (beta chain) was determined in a study of breast tumors, draining lymph nodes, adjacent tissues (dated by TCRdb to 2016 to 2018). Study-wide context: TCR beta repertoires were compared across tumor, adjacent nontumor tissue and axillary lymph nodes obtained from breast cancer patients. The study was designed to assess the relationships and possible T-cell exchange between tumor, surrounding tissue and draining lymph node repertoires in human breast cancer. Findings and caveats that apply to the study as a whole: The data were considered consistent with most tumor T cells being derived from the lymph node and subsequently expanding within tumor tissue. Tumor T-cell repertoires showed less diversity than lymph node repertoires and more diversity than nontumor tissue repertoires, and tumor T-cell repertoires showed preferential V and J gene usage. The study presented the conclusion that tumor T cells originate in lymph nodes as consistent with a hypothesis, not as something directly demonstrated. In luminal-like breast cancer, tumor and nontumor tissue repertoires resembled each other significantly more than in basal-like breast cancer.

This clonotype was counted ten times or more. Its cognate antigen has yet to be identified. The input lacks base qualities; no much larger clone sits a single base away. The axillary draining lymph nodes of breast cancer patients were the source of the lymph node samples. TCRdb records Illumina HiSeq 2000 as the sequencer. Multiplex PCR amplification was used to build the TCR beta chain libraries. High-throughput sequencing was used to analyze the amplified TCR beta chain products. Starting from the raw public reads, TCRdb applied fastp trimming at Q25, assembled clones with MiXCR and retained in-frame beta chains. Identical CDR3 protein sequences are pooled into one entry, listed with their most common genes and DNA. This sample holds approximately 230,000 distinct CDR3 sequences; nearly 35% were observed only once. The top ten constitute about 3.9% of the sample. The germline V and J ends show losses of 3 bases and 6 bases respectively, and no gene match explains 8 bases of the junction. The CDR3 spans 13 residues, from the cysteine through the phenylalanine. The DNA shown is the 39-base CDR3, in frame from base 1. CDR1 is given as GTSNPN and CDR2 as SVGIG, both from the germline V gene (reference sequence).

Sequences were obtained from axillary lymph node tissue. The rearranged segments are TRBV30 and TRBJ2-7; the junction holds 7 bases that match TRBD1. The TCR sequence derives from a female donor with breast cancer. Some clones in this sample may be carry-over from other donors' samples. Here the CDR3 is given as CAWRTGRGAEQYF. Read as DNA, the sequence is TGTGCCTGGAGGACAGGGCGAGGGGCCGAGCAGTACTTC.